These 14 T cell receptor beta chains came from one sample sequenced in a study of beta chain features in type 1 diabetes. Of the isolated RNA, all was reverse transcribed, and so the sequenced material was expressed TCRB transcripts. Profiling relied on immunoSEQ multiplex PCR, and the TCRdb table lists in-frame clones only, not all of them. The sample records about 140,000 clones, roughly 9.7% being singletons. Sequencing was performed on central memory CD4+ T cells from blood. The receptors shown here come from a woman aged 40 to 50 in good health.

The V gene is TRBV9, the J gene TRBJ2-7; D perhaps matches TRBD2 (6 bases). The germline V and J ends were trimmed by 4 bases and 2 bases, with 22 bases remaining between them. Per the germline V gene, CDR1 is SGDLS and CDR2 is YYNGEE. The CDR3 contains 17 residues. CDR3: CASSPGVQSPGTYEQYF. The CDR3 DNA follows: TGTGCCAGCAGCCCGGGGGTCCAGAGCCCCGGAACCTACGAGCAGTACTTC.

The chain joins TRBV2 to TRBJ2-2, with a weak D call TRBD1 (5 bases). Germline CDR1 SNHLY, CDR2 FYNNEI. The CDR3 extends over 16 amino acids. Trimming removed 7 bases at V and 7 bases at J, with 22 bases between. CDR3 amino acids: CASTEGETGQHGELFF. CDR3 in DNA: TGTGCCAGCACGGAAGGGGAAACAGGCCAGCACGGGGAGCTGTTTTTT.

This clone was counted many times. J is TRBJ2-4 and V is TRBV28; D perhaps matches TRBD1 (7 bases). Looked up from germline, CDR1 is MDHEN and CDR2 is SYDVKM. The CDR3 contains 14 residues. The V end was cut by 6 bases, the J end by 7 bases, with 16 bases between. CDR3 in DNA: TGTGCCAGCAGACCCCAGGGGGGTGGGAACATTCAGTACTTC. It specifies CASRPQGGGNIQYF.

There are a few counts of this clone. The chain carries TRBV5-1 and TRBJ2-3; weak D call: TRBD2 (6 bases). In germline, CDR1 is SGHRS, CDR2 YFSETQ. V lost 1 base and J lost 0, with 12 bases in between. The CDR3 loop spans 16 amino acids. This CDR3 is CASSLRGDSSTDTQYF. In DNA, the CDR3 is TGCGCCAGCAGCTTGCGCGGGGACTCTAGCACAGATACGCAGTATTTT.

This chain joins TRBV19 and TRBJ2-3; the match to TRBD2 covers 9 bases. Looked up from germline, CDR1 is LNHDA and CDR2 is SQIVND (reference sequence). The V segment lost 11 bases and the J segment 0 bases; nucleotides outside the gene matches: 15. This CDR3 has 17 residues. The CDR3 coding sequence is TGTGCCTCCGCGGGGGCTAGCGGGGCTACTAGCACAGATACGCAGTATTTT. As protein: CASAGASGATSTDTQYF.

V gene TRBV5-4 combines with J gene TRBJ2-5; a possible D gene is TRBD2 (5 bases). There are 13 residues in the CDR3. CDR1 is SGHNT, CDR2 YYREEE, per germline (reference sequence). Trimming left V 1 base short and J 3 bases short, with 7 bases between. The CDR3 spells CASSLRDEETQYF. The CDR3, as DNA: TGTGCCAGCAGCTTGCGGGATGAAGAGACCCAGTACTTC.

This clone came up many times. The chain is built from TRBV5-1 and TRBJ2-3, with D possibly matching TRBD2 (6 bases). V gave up 6 bases and J gave up 4 bases, with 12 bases separating them. CDR1 is SGHRS, CDR2 YFSETQ, per germline. The CDR3 contains 13 residues. The CDR3 sequence: CASTIGGSDTQYF. The CDR3 bases are TGCGCCAGCACGATCGGGGGATCAGATACGCAGTATTTT.

To note about this clone: One junction end does not reproduce the germline sequence, and a read error may be involved. Other nucleotide sequences in the sample specify the same CDR3. This chain links TRBV7-7 with TRBJ2-5; 9 positions match TRBD1. The CDR3 extends over 14 amino acids. The germline gives CDR1 SSHAT, CDR2 FNYEAQ (reference sequence). CDR3 bases: TGTGCTAGCAGCTCGGACAGGGGTTCAGAGACCCAGTACTTC. This codes for CASSSDRGSETQYF.

This clone has more than one count but fewer than ten. The rearrangement links TRBV4-1 to TRBJ2-3, with D possibly matching TRBD1 (6 bases). Trimming shortened V by 6 bases and J by 4 bases, and 8 bases separated the two germline ends. Germline CDR1 MGHRA, CDR2 YSYEKL. This CDR3 comprises 12 residues. The CDR3: CASSRTADTQYF. CDR3 in DNA: TGCGCCAGCAGTAGGACAGCAGATACGCAGTATTTT.

This clone was picked up many times. The chain recombines TRBV29-1 with TRBJ1-1, with a possible D match to TRBD1 (5 bases). This CDR3 is built from 11 residues. Germline CDR1 reads SQVTM; CDR2 reads ANQGSEA. V lost 4 bases and J 6 bases, leaving 9 bases between the germline ends. The chain's CDR3 is CSVGQGSEAFF. The CDR3 DNA follows: TGCAGCGTTGGGCAGGGCTCTGAAGCTTTCTTT.

This clone was counted once. The rearrangement joins TRBV12-5 to TRBJ2-5; 10 nucleotides agree with TRBD2. The CDR3 runs 16 residues. Looked up from germline, CDR1 is LGHNT and CDR2 is FRNRAP. V gave up 5 bases and J gave up 2 bases; unmatched junction bases: 8. The CDR3 sequence: CASGATPLAGQETQYF. The CDR3 DNA is TGTGCTAGTGGTGCTACCCCACTAGCGGGGCAAGAGACCCAGTACTTC.

At least ten counts were recorded for this clone. This chain uses TRBV29-1 with TRBJ2-6; D uncertain. The V gene lost 6 bases and the J gene lost 5 bases, with 5 bases spanning the gap. Germline CDR1 is SQVTM and CDR2 is ANQGSEA. This CDR3 contains 11 residues. The CDR3 DNA sequence: TGCAGCGTACAAAGGGCCAACGTCCTGACTTTC. Its translation is CSVQRANVLTF.

The chain couples TRBV19 to TRBJ2-1; TRBD1 agrees at 7 bases. The CDR3 contains 14 residues. V lost 10 bases and J lost 7; bases outside the gene matches: 13. CDR1 and CDR2 (germline): LNHDA, SQIVND (reference sequence). The CDR3 DNA sequence: TGTGCCACCCAGTACCAGGGGGAAGGGAATGAGCAGTTCTTC. It specifies CATQYQGEGNEQFF.

The rearrangement links TRBV6-5 to TRBJ2-5, with 8 bases identical to TRBD2. Germline V gives CDR1 MNHEY, CDR2 SVGAGI. The junction had 9 bases not matched to a gene; V was cut back by 6 bases and J by 9 bases. The length of the CDR3 is 13 residues. CDR3 nucleotides: TGTGCCAGCAGCTCTACTAGCGGCTTGTCCCAGTACTTC. It is translated as CASSSTSGLSQYF.